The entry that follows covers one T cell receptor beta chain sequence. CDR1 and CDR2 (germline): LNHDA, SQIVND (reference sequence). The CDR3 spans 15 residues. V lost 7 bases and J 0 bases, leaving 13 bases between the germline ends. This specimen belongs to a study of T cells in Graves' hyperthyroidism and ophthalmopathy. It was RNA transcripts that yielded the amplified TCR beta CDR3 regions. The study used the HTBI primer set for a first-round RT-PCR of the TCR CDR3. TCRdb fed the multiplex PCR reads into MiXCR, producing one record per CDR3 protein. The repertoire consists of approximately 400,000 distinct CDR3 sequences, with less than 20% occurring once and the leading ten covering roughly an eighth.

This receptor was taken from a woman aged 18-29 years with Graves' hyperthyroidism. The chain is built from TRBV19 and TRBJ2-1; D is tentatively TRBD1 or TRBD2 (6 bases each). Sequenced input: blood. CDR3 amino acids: CASNLGGRSYNEQFF. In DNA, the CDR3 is TGTGCCAGTAACCTCGGGGGCCGCTCCTACAATGAGCAGTTCTTC.